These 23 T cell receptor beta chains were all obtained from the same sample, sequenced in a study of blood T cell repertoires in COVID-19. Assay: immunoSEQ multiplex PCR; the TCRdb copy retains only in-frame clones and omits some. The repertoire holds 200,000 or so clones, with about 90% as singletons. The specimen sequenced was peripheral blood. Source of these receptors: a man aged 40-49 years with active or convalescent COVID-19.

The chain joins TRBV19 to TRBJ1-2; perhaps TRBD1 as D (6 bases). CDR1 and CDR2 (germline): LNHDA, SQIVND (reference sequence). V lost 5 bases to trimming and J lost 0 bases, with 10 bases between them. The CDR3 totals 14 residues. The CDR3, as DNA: TGTGCCAGTAGTCCACAGGGTTCTAACTATGGCTACACCTTC. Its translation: CASSPQGSNYGYTF.

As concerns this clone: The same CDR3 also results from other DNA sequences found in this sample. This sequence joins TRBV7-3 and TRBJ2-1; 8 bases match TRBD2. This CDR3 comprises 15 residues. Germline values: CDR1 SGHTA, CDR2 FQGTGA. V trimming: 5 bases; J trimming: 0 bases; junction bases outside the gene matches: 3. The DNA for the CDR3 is TGTGCCAGCAGCGCCACTAGCGGCTCCTACAATGAGCAGTTCTTC. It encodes CASSATSGSYNEQFF.

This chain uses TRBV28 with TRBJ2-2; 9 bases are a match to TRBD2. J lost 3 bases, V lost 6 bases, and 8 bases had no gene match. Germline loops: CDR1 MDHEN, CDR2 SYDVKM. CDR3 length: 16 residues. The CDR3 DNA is TGTGCCAGCAGCCTAAGGAGCGGGAGGCACACCGGGGAGCTGTTTTTT. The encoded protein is CASSLRSGRHTGELFF.

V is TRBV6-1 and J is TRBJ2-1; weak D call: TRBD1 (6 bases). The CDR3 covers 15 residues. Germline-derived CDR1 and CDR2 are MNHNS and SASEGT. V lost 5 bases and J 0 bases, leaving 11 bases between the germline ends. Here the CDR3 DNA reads TGTGCCAGCAGTCCCCGAGGGGGCTCCTACAATGAGCAGTTCTTC. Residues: CASSPRGGSYNEQFF.

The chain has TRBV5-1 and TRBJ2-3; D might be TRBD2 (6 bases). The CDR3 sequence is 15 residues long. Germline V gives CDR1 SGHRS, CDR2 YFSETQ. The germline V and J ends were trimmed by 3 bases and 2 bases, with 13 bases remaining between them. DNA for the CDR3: TGCGCCAGCAGCTATTCGGGAGACGTCACAGATACGCAGTATTTT. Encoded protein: CASSYSGDVTDTQYF.

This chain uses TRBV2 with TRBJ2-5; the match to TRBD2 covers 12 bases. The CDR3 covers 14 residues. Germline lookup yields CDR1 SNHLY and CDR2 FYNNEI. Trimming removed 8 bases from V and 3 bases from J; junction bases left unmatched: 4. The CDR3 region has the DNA TGTGCCAGCGGGGGACTAGCGGGCGAAGAGACCCAGTACTTC. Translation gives CASGGLAGEETQYF.

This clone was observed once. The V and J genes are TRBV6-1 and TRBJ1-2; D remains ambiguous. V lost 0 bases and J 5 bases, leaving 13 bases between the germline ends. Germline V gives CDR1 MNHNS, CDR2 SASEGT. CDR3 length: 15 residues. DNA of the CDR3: TGTGCCAGCAGTGAAGCGCAGTCAGGCCTATATGGCTACACCTTC. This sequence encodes CASSEAQSGLYGYTF.

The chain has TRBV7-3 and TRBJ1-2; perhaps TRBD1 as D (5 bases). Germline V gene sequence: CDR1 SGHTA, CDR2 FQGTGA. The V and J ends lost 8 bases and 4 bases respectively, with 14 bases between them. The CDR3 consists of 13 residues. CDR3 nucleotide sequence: TGTGCCAGCTCCCCGGGACTGACCTATGGCTACACCTTC. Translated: CASSPGLTYGYTF.

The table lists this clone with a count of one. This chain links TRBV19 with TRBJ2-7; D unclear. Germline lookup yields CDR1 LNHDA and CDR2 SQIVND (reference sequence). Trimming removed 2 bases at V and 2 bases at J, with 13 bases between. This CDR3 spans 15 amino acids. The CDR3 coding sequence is TGTGCCAGTAGTATAAGGTCTGCAGGTCCCTACGAGCAGTACTTC. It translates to CASSIRSAGPYEQYF.

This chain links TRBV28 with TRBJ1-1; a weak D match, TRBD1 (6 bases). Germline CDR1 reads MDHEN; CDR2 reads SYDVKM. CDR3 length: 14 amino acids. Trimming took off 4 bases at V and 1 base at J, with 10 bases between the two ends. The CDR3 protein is CASSSLDRNTEAFF. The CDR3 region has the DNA TGTGCCAGCAGTTCCCTGGACAGGAACACTGAAGCTTTCTTT.

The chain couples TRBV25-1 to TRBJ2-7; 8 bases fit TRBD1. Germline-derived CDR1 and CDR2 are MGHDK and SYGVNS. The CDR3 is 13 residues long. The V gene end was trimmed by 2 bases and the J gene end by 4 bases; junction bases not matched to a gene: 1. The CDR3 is CASSEQGAYEQYF. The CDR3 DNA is TGTGCCAGCAGTGAACAGGGGGCATACGAGCAGTACTTC.

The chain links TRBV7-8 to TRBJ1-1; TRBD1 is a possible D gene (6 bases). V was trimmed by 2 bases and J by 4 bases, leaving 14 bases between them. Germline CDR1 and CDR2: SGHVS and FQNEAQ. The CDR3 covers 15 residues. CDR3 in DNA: TGTGCCAGCAGCTTAAGCTTAGGGGGTAGCACTGAAGCTTTCTTT. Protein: CASSLSLGGSTEAFF.

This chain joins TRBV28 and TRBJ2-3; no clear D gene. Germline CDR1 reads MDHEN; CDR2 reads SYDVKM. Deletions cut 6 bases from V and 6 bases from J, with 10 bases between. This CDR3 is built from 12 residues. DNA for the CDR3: TGTGCCAGCAGCAACGGTTGGGATACGCAGTATTTT. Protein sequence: CASSNGWDTQYF.

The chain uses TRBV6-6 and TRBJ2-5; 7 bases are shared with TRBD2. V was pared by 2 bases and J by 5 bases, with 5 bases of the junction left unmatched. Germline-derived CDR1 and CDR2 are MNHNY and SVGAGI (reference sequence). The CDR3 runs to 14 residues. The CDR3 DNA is TGTGCCAGCAGTTACGGGGGGGAGGGGGAGACCCAGTACTTC. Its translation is CASSYGGEGETQYF.

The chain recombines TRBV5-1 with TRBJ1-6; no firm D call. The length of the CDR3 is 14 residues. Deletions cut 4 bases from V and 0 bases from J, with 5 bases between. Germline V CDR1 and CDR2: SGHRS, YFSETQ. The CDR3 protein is CASSPSSYNSPLHF. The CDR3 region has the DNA TGCGCCAGCAGCCCTAGCTCCTATAATTCACCCCTCCACTTT.

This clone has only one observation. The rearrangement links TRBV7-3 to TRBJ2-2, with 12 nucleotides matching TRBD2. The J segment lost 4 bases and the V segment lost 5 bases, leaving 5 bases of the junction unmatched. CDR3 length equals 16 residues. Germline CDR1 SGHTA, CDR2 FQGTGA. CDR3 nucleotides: TGTGCCAGCAGCCCTAGCGGGAGGGCCGGCACCGGGGAGCTGTTTTTT. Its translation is CASSPSGRAGTGELFF.

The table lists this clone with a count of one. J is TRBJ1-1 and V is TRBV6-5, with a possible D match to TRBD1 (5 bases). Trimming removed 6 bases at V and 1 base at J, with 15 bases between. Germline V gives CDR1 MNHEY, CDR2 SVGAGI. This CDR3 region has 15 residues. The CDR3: CASRIPGGTNTEAFF. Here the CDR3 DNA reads TGTGCCAGCAGAATTCCGGGGGGTACGAACACTGAAGCTTTCTTT.

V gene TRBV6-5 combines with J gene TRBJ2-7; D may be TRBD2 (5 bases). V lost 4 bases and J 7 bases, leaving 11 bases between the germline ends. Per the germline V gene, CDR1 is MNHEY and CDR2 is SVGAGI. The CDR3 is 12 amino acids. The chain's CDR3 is CASSSQSGEQYF. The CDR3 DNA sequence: TGTGCCAGCAGTTCCCAGTCGGGGGAGCAGTACTTC.

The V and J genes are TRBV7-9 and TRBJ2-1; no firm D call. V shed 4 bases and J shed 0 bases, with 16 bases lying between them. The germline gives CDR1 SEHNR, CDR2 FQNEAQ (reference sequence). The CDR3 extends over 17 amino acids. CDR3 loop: CASSSRPAVSSYNEQFF. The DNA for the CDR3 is TGTGCCAGCAGCTCACGCCCCGCCGTGAGCTCCTACAATGAGCAGTTCTTC.

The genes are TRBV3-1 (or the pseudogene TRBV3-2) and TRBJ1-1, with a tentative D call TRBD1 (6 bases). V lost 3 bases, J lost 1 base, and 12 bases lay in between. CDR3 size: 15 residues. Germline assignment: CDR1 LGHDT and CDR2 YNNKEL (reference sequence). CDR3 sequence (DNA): TGTGCCAGCAGCCACGTCCCGGGACAGAACACTGAAGCTTTCTTT. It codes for CASSHVPGQNTEAFF.

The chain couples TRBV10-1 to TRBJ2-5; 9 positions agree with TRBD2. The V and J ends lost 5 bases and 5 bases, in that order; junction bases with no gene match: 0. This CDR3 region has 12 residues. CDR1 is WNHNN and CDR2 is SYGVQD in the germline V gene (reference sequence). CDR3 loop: CASSSGGETQYF. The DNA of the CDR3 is TGCGCCAGCAGTAGCGGGGGGGAGACCCAGTACTTC.

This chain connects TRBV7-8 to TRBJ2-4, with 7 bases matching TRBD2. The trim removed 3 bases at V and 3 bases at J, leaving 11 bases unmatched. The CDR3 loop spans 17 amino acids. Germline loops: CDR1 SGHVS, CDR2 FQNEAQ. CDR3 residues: CASSLPRGVTFKNIQYF. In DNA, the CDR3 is TGTGCCAGCAGCTTGCCCCGGGGGGTGACTTTCAAAAACATTCAGTACTTC.

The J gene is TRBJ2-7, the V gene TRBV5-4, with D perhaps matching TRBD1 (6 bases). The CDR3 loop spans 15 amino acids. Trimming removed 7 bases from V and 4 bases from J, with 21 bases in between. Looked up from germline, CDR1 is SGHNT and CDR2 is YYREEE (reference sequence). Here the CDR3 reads CASGTPGQAIYEQYF. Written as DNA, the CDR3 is TGTGCCAGCGGGACCCCGGGACAAGCAATATACGAGCAGTACTTC. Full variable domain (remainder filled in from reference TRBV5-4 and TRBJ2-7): ETGVTQSPTHLIKTRGQQVTLRCSSQSGHNTVSWYQQALGQGPQFIFQYYREEENGRGNFPPRFSGLQFPNYSSELNVNALELDDSALYLCASGTPGQAIYEQYFGPGTRLTVT.